This TCR beta chain was found in a study of radiation and T cells in renal cell carcinoma. The table came from immunoSEQ multiplex PCR; TCRdb's copy has only in-frame clones and leaves some out. Here the sample spans around 130,000 clones, 81% being singletons. Comment on this clone: What it binds is unknown.

The CDR3 is 14 amino acids. Germline V gene sequence: CDR1 WSHSY, CDR2 SAAADI. The ends were cut back, 0 bases at V and 1 base at J, with 6 bases in the middle. General observations from the study: From baseline, blood top tumor clonotypes peaked at 2 weeks post-radiation.

The time point denotes: blood 2 weeks post-SBRT. Treatment defined: 15 Gy SBRT to primary tumor, nephrectomy 4 weeks later. The V call is TRBV10-2, the J call TRBJ1-1; D gene ambiguous. The origin of this receptor is a woman aged 55 to 70 with renal cell carcinoma. This material consisted of blood, taken from a patient whose treatment included radiotherapy and nephrectomy. Here the CDR3 reads CASSESGENTEAFF. CDR3 bases: TGCGCCAGCAGTGAGTCTGGAGAGAACACTGAAGCTTTCTTT.